This is a list of T cell receptor beta chains from one sample in a study of T-cell reconstitution after alpha-beta-depleted transplantation in children. TCRdb ran MiXCR on the PCR reads and lists one entry per CDR3 protein. The sample includes around 300,000 distinct CDR3 sequences, about 9.9% of them seen just once. The source material was peripheral blood, sampled 180 days after TCRalphabeta/CD19-depleted stem cell transplant. The receptor source for this set is a male patient between 2 and 10 years old who had a stem cell transplant for chronic granulomatous disease, so the T cells may come from the graft donor. The CDR3 runs from the conserved cysteine through the conserved F or W.

12 TRBJ2-5 TRBV18 CANSPREETQYF
12 TRBJ2-3 TRBV30 CAWTTRLGTQYF
13 TRBJ1-1 TRBV20-1 CSARDQKNTEAFF
13 TRBJ2-7 TRBV20-1 CSASGSQVYEQYF
14 TRBJ1-1 TRBV27 CASSLQGEATEAFF
14 TRBJ2-5 TRBV5-4 CASSYPGLQETQYF
15 TRBJ1-5 TRBV15 CATSRAGEWGQPQHF
15 TRBJ2-2 TRBV5-1 CASSGSGQNTGELFF
16 TRBJ1-4 TRBV12-3/TRBV12-4 CASSPDLTGSPEKLFF
15 TRBJ2-1 TRBV7-6 CASSRSGGHYNEQFF
14 TRBJ2-3 TRBV12-5 CASLQSQGTDTQYF
15 TRBJ2-1 TRBV6-5 CANSPGLAGGNEQFF
13 TRBJ2-1 TRBV20-1 CSAPAGSYNEQFF
14 TRBJ1-1 TRBV6-1 CASSRQGSLTEAFF
12 TRBJ1-2 TRBV29-1 CSVEGFTGAKTF
14 TRBJ1-2 TRBV28 CASSLQGGIYGYTF
15 TRBJ1-1 TRBV12-3/TRBV12-4 CASSLGTGGITEAFF
16 TRBJ2-2 TRBV5-1 CASSPPTGRNTGELFF
15 TRBJ2-2 TRBV20-1 CSATISGRASGELFF
13 TRBJ2-5 TRBV21-1 CASSKETEETQYF
13 TRBJ2-7 TRBV12-3/TRBV12-4 CASSAGSSYEQYF
16 TRBJ2-3 TRBV19 CASSKQGKKTTDTQYF
15 TRBJ2-7 TRBV7-8 CASSLARLASYEQYF
17 TRBJ2-3 TRBV28 CASSKTGTRTPTDTQYF
11 TRBJ2-3 TRBV15 CATRGADTQYF
17 TRBJ2-4 TRBV20-1 CSARDHRAAQAKNIQYF
16 TRBJ2-1 TRBV20-1 CSAGLQDLSSYNEQFF
12 TRBJ1-2 TRBV29-1 CSVIRTLYGYTF
13 TRBJ2-1 TRBV27 CASTTFPINEQFF
19 TRBJ2-1 TRBV29-1 CSVWGTSGGSGLVWNELFF
19 TRBJ1-2 TRBV12-3/TRBV12-4 CTSSLALSEGGLIGYGYTF
15 TRBJ1-1 TRBV20-1 CSASTSTGPSTEAFF
18 TRBJ2-1 TRBV5-8 CASAPGASGGHSYNEQFF
16 TRBJ2-7 TRBV11-1 CASSLARLAAPYEQYF
14 TRBJ2-3 TRBV12-3/TRBV12-4 CASSAGTGVDTQYF
17 TRBJ2-1 TRBV28 CASSGGTSGRFSDEQFF
15 TRBJ2-5 TRBV15 CATSREGTSGETQYF
13 TRBJ2-7 TRBV20-1 CSARIRLSYEQYF
19 TRBJ2-2 TRBV6-5 CASSYSSRRSPPHTGELFF
13 TRBJ1-1 TRBV6-1 CASSDRGRTEAFF
14 TRBJ2-1 TRBV29-1 CSARTRLNYNEQFF
14 TRBJ2-5 TRBV5-1 CASRGLADQETQYF
20 TRBJ2-2 TRBV10-2 CASSESERLAGGPNTGELFF